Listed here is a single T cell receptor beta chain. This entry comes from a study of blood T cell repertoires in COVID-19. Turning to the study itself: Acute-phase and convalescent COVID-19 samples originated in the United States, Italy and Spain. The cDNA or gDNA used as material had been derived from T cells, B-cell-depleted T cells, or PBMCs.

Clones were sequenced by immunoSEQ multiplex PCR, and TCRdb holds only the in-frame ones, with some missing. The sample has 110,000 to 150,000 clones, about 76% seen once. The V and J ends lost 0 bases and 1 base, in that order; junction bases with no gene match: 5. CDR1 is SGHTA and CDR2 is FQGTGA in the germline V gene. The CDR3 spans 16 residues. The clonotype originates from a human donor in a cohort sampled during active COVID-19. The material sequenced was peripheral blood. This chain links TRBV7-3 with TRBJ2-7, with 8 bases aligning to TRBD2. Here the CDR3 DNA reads TGTGCCAGCAGCTTAACACCCGGGACTAGGTCCTACGAGCAGTACTTC. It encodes CASSLTPGTRSYEQYF.